This T cell receptor (beta chain) stems from a study of molecular identifiers for immune sequencing clone quantification. MiXCR, applied by TCRdb to the PCR reads, yields one record per CDR3 protein. The table has about 510,000 distinct CDR3 sequences, roughly 26% seen once. The CDR3 is 16 amino acids. Germline CDR1 is SGHDN and CDR2 is FVKESK. Trimming shortened V by 3 bases and J by 3 bases, and 14 bases separated the two germline ends. Specimen: naive CD8+ T cells from blood, with Jurkat cell RNA spiked in. The subset here: FACS-sorted CD8+CD4-CCR7+CD45RA+ naive T cells. The origin of this receptor is a human donor in good health. Some libraries in this study had Jurkat cell RNA spiked in. The chain uses TRBV14 and TRBJ2-2; maybe TRBD1 (6 bases). The CDR3 nucleotides read TGTGCCAGCAGCCAGACCAGGGGTTCGGACACCGGGGAGCTGTTTTTT. It yields the protein CASSQTRGSDTGELFF. Combining the CDR3 with reference TRBV14 and TRBJ2-2 gives the whole variable domain EAGVTQFPSHSVIEKGQTVTLRCDPISGHDNLYWYRRVMGKEIKFLLHFVKESKQDESGMPNNRFLAERTGGTYSTLKVQPAELEDSGVYFCASSQTRGSDTGELFFGEGSRLTVL.